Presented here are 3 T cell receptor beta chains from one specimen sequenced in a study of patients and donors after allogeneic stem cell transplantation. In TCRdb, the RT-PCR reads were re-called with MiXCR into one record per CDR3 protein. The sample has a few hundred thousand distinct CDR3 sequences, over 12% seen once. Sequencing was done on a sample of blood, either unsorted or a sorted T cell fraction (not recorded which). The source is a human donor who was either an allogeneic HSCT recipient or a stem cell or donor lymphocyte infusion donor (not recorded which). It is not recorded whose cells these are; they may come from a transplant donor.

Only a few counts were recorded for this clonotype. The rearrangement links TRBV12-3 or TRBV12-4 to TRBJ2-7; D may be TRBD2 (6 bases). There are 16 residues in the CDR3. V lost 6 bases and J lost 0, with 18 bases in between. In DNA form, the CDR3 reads TGTGCCAGCAGACCCTCGGGAGCCCTTAGCTCCTACGAGCAGTACTTC. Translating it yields CASRPSGALSSYEQYF.

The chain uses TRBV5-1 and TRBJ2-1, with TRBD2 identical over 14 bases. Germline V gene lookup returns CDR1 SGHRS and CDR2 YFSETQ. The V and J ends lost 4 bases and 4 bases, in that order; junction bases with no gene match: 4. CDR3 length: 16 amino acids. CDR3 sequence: CASSPGTSGGYNEQFF. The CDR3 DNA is TGCGCCAGCAGCCCGGGGACTAGCGGGGGATACAATGAGCAGTTCTTC.

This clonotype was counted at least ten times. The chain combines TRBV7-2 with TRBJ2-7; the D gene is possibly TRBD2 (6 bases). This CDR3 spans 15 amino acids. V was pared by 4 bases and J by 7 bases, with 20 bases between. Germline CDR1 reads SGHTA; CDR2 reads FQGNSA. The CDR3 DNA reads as TGTGCCAGCAGCTCGAAGCGGGCCACAACGGGAGAGCAGTACTTC. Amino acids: CASSSKRATTGEQYF.